The 10 T cell receptor beta chains below come from one sample, sequenced in a study of T cell repertoires and HLA-DP antigens. Their antigens are not known. TCRdb's table, derived via immunoSEQ multiplex PCR, lists solely in-frame clones and lacks some. This table holds approximately 89,000 clones, around 86% found once. The sample was CD4+ T cells from PBMCs. These receptors all stem from a man in his forties or fifties in good health and CMV-seronegative.

This rearrangement joins TRBV30 to TRBJ2-1; D is possibly TRBD2 (6 bases). The V gene lost 1 base and the J gene lost 0 bases, with 10 bases spanning the gap. CDR3 length: 15 residues. Germline V gene lookup returns CDR1 GTSNPN and CDR2 SVGIG (reference sequence). This chain's CDR3 is CAWSATRSSYNEQFF. In nucleotides, the CDR3 is TGTGCCTGGAGTGCGACTAGAAGCTCCTACAATGAGCAGTTCTTC.

The chain uses TRBV7-2 and TRBJ2-3; tentative D call: TRBD1 (6 bases). The CDR3 has 15 residues. V was cut by 5 bases and J by 2 bases, with 14 bases left in between. CDR1 is SGHTA, CDR2 FQGNSA, per germline. CDR3 protein: CASSQGQWNTDTQYF. As DNA, the CDR3 is TGTGCCAGCAGCCAGGGGCAGTGGAACACAGATACGCAGTATTTT.

This chain connects TRBV7-9 to TRBJ1-1; maybe TRBD1 (5 bases). From germline, CDR1 is SEHNR and CDR2 FQNEAQ (reference sequence). The CDR3 extends over 15 amino acids. Trimming removed 5 bases at V and 4 bases at J, with 17 bases between. CDR3 sequence (DNA): TGTGCCAGCAGCCCCTGGGGGGAGATCGGCACTGAAGCTTTCTTT. This encodes CASSPWGEIGTEAFF. The whole variable domain, filled in from reference TRBV7-9 and TRBJ1-1, reads DTGVSQNPRHKITKRGQNVTFRCDPISEHNRLYWYRQTLGQGPEFLTYFQNEAQLEKSRLLSDRFSAERPKGSFSTLEIQRTEQGDSAMYLCASSPWGEIGTEAFFGQGTRLTVV.

This chain joins TRBV18 and TRBJ1-5, with D unresolved. The CDR3 is made up of 14 amino acids. V gave up 5 bases and J gave up 1 base, with 9 bases separating them. CDR1 and CDR2 from the germline V gene are KGHSH and LQKENI. As DNA, the CDR3 is TGTGCCAGCTCAGCCGACTTGAGCAATCAGCCCCAGCATTTT. It specifies CASSADLSNQPQHF.

J is TRBJ1-4 and V is TRBV30; 10 bases are a match to TRBD1. The V gene's germline CDR1 is GTSNPN and CDR2 SVGIG (reference sequence). J lost 10 bases, V lost 1 base, and 3 bases had no gene match. The CDR3 has 13 amino acids. CDR3 nucleotides: TGTGCCTGGAGTGGACAGGGGGCGGTAAAACTGTTTTTT. This sequence encodes CAWSGQGAVKLFF.

The J gene is TRBJ2-7, the V gene TRBV4-1; 9 bases are shared with TRBD2. Germline trimming cut 1 base from V and 5 bases from J; bases unmatched to any gene: 9. Per germline, CDR1 MGHRA and CDR2 YSYEKL. This CDR3 has 16 residues. The CDR3 sequence: CASSQAFSGSPDEQYF. For the CDR3, the DNA is TGCGCCAGCAGCCAAGCCTTTAGCGGGAGTCCCGACGAGCAGTACTTC.

There are a few counts of this clone. This rearrangement joins TRBV30 to TRBJ2-5; D is possibly TRBD2 (5 bases). This CDR3 region has 14 residues. The germline V gene encodes CDR1 GTSNPN and CDR2 SVGIG (reference sequence). V dropped 0 bases and J dropped 5 bases, with 13 bases sitting between them. CDR3 residues: CAWSVKGWRETQYF. For the CDR3, the DNA is TGTGCCTGGAGTGTCAAGGGTTGGAGGGAGACCCAGTACTTC.

This chain joins TRBV7-2 and TRBJ2-1; a possible D gene is TRBD2 (5 bases). Germline values: CDR1 SGHTA, CDR2 FQGNSA. The CDR3 contains 16 residues. V was cut by 5 bases and J by 0 bases, with 14 bases left in between. The CDR3 nucleotides read TGTGCCAGCAGCCCCAATGCGGGTGGCTCCTACAATGAGCAGTTCTTC. It encodes CASSPNAGGSYNEQFF.

The gene calls are TRBV5-5 and TRBJ2-3; D may be TRBD1 or TRBD2 (5 bases each). V was shortened by 4 bases and J by 4 bases, with 16 bases between the two germline ends. This CDR3 contains 15 residues. CDR1 and CDR2 from the germline V gene are SGHKS and YYEKEE (reference sequence). This CDR3 reads CASSPGNRFSDTQYF. The CDR3 nucleotides read TGTGCCAGCAGCCCGGGAAACAGGTTCTCAGATACGCAGTATTTT.

This sequence joins TRBV5-1 and TRBJ2-5; the D gene is possibly TRBD2 (5 bases). There are 13 residues in the CDR3. The V end was cut by 5 bases, the J end by 9 bases, with 17 bases between. Germline V CDR1 and CDR2: SGHRS, YFSETQ. The CDR3, as DNA: TGCGCCAGCAGTAAAAGCGGCGGTAGGGCCCAGTACTTC. Its protein product is CASSKSGGRAQYF.